These 16 T cell receptor beta chains share one sample of origin, sequenced in a study of cytomegalovirus exposure and HLA in healthy donors. PCR employed 60 Vbeta and 13 Jbeta primers. Sequenced by immunoSEQ multiplex PCR; TCRdb stores in-frame clones only, minus some. This sample yields 55,000 to 80,000 clones, of which roughly 75% are seen a single time; 5.4% belongs to the top ten. Specimen: PBMCs. Every receptor here comes from a woman aged 25 to 39 in good health and CMV-seronegative.

V is TRBV7-8 and J is TRBJ1-2, with D maybe TRBD1 (5 bases). The CDR3 has 15 residues. Trimming removed 5 bases at V and 3 bases at J, with 16 bases between. Germline-derived CDR1 and CDR2 are SGHVS and FQNEAQ. The CDR3 loop reads CASSPRDWADYGYTF. In DNA form, the CDR3 reads TGTGCCAGCAGCCCCCGGGACTGGGCTGACTATGGCTACACCTTC.

The table lists this clone with a few counts. The chain is built from TRBV2 and TRBJ1-1, with D tentatively TRBD1 (6 bases). CDR3 size: 14 residues. Trimming cost V 6 bases and J 1 base, with 12 bases left between them. CDR1 and CDR2 (germline): SNHLY, FYNNEI. Here the CDR3 DNA reads TGTGCCAGCAGCCGACAGGCCACGAACACTGAAGCTTTCTTT. It yields the protein CASSRQATNTEAFF.

V is TRBV27 and J is TRBJ2-7; TRBD1 might be the D (6 bases). Germline CDR1 is MNHEY and CDR2 is SMNVEV (reference sequence). Trimming removed 5 bases at V and 2 bases at J, with 10 bases between. The CDR3 totals 13 residues. CDR3 amino acids: CASSVQGPYEQYF. CDR3 DNA sequence: TGTGCCAGCAGTGTACAGGGACCCTACGAGCAGTACTTC.

The rearrangement links TRBV12-5 to TRBJ2-5; 10 nucleotides line up with TRBD1. The V gene end was trimmed by 0 bases and the J gene end by 4 bases; junction bases not matched to a gene: 5. This CDR3 has 16 residues. Germline V lookup: CDR1 LGHNT, CDR2 FRNRAP. DNA for the CDR3: TGTGCTAGTGGTTTGGTACCAGACAGGGGGCGAGAGACCCAGTACTTC. As protein: CASGLVPDRGRETQYF.

This clone is medium-sized within its sample. The rearrangement joins TRBV4-1 to TRBJ1-1; weak D call: TRBD1 (5 bases). V was trimmed by 2 bases and J by 4 bases, leaving 11 bases between them. This CDR3 region has 14 residues. Germline CDR1 MGHRA, CDR2 YSYEKL. The DNA for the CDR3 is TGCGCCAGCAGCCAAACGGACATGGGCACTGAAGCTTTCTTT. Protein product: CASSQTDMGTEAFF.

The chain couples TRBV6-5 to TRBJ1-5; 8 positions agree with TRBD1. V lost 8 bases, J lost 3 bases, and 6 bases stayed unmatched. CDR1 MNHEY and CDR2 SVGAGI come from the germline V gene. This CDR3 region has 14 residues. The CDR3 coding sequence is TGTGCCAGCGGGACAGGTCAACCCAATCAGCCCCAGCATTTT. This codes for CASGTGQPNQPQHF.

The chain links TRBV7-9 to TRBJ1-1; D is perhaps TRBD1 (6 bases). Trimming removed 5 bases at V and 1 base at J, with 11 bases between. This CDR3 contains 14 residues. Germline assignment: CDR1 SEHNR and CDR2 FQNEAQ (reference sequence). CDR3 in amino acids: CASSETGPNTEAFF. CDR3 DNA: TGTGCCAGCAGCGAGACAGGACCGAACACTGAAGCTTTCTTT.

The genes are TRBV4-1 and TRBJ2-1, with 9 bases that match TRBD2. Germline trimming cut 1 base from V and 9 bases from J; bases unmatched to any gene: 7. Germline lookup yields CDR1 MGHRA and CDR2 YSYEKL. The CDR3 length is 15 residues. The CDR3 is CASSQGGGRDFEQFF. CDR3 sequence (DNA): TGCGCCAGCAGCCAAGGAGGCGGGAGGGACTTTGAGCAGTTCTTC.

The V gene is TRBV2, the J gene TRBJ1-3; D is possibly TRBD1 (6 bases). CDR1 and CDR2 from the germline V gene are SNHLY and FYNNEI. The CDR3 covers 14 residues. V was cut by 6 bases and J by 0 bases, with 9 bases left in between. CDR3 sequence (DNA): TGTGCCAGCAGCATGGACAGCTCTGGAAACACCATATATTTT. Amino acids: CASSMDSSGNTIYF.

The chain joins TRBV19 to TRBJ1-4, with 7 nucleotides matching TRBD1. The CDR3 spans 13 residues. V was clipped by 5 bases and J by 6 bases; unmatched bases: 3. Germline lookup yields CDR1 LNHDA and CDR2 SQIVND (reference sequence). The CDR3 protein is CASSDRAHEKLFF. Here the CDR3 DNA reads TGTGCCAGTAGTGACAGGGCGCATGAAAAACTGTTTTTT.

This clone was found once. V gene TRBV19 combines with J gene TRBJ2-1, with a tentative D call TRBD2 (6 bases). The CDR3 length is 18 residues. The V end was cut by 1 base, the J end by 0 bases, with 16 bases between. The germline CDR1 and CDR2 sequences are LNHDA and SQIVND (reference sequence). The CDR3 is CASSIALGLSGSYNEQFF. The CDR3 region has the DNA TGTGCCAGTAGTATAGCCCTCGGCCTTAGCGGCTCCTACAATGAGCAGTTCTTC.

This clone was picked up one time. The chain uses TRBV5-4 and TRBJ2-1; a possible D gene is TRBD2 (6 bases). Germline CDR1 SGHNT, CDR2 YYREEE (reference sequence). Trimming removed 2 bases from V and 5 bases from J, with 17 bases in between. The CDR3 runs to 16 residues. The CDR3 DNA is TGTGCCAGCAGCTTATTCCTCTGGCGGGACGACAATGAGCAGTTCTTC. Translating gives CASSLFLWRDDNEQFF.

V gene TRBV28 combines with J gene TRBJ2-7; 13 bases fit TRBD2. The CDR3 contains 17 residues. Trimming at V came to 5 bases and at J to 2 bases, leaving 9 bases not matched to a gene. Germline V gives CDR1 MDHEN, CDR2 SYDVKM. The CDR3 nucleotides are TGTGCCAGCAGTACTCGGGGACTAGCGGGGCACCCCTACGAGCAGTACTTC. This gives the protein CASSTRGLAGHPYEQYF.

This clone occurred a few times. The chain links TRBV4-2 to TRBJ1-4; possibly TRBD1 for D (6 bases). Germline CDR1 reads LGHNA; CDR2 reads YNFKEQ. With 1 base removed from V and 8 bases from J, the gap between germline ends came to 14 bases. The CDR3 has 15 residues. The CDR3 nucleotides read TGTGCCAGCAGCCAAGGGGCAGGGGTAGGGGAAAAACTGTTTTTT. It codes for CASSQGAGVGEKLFF.

The V and J genes are TRBV5-1 and TRBJ1-1; D perhaps matches TRBD1 (6 bases). The CDR3 consists of 15 residues. CDR1 and CDR2 (germline): SGHRS, YFSETQ. Trimming cost V 3 bases and J 4 bases, with 16 bases left between them. The CDR3: CASSSVQGVSTEAFF. CDR3 sequence (DNA): TGCGCCAGCAGCTCAGTACAGGGCGTCTCCACTGAAGCTTTCTTT. The full variable domain, its missing parts supplied by reference TRBV5-1 and TRBJ1-1, is KAGVTQTPRYLIKTRGQQVTLSCSPISGHRSVSWYQQTPGQGLQFLFEYFSETQRNKGNFPGRFSGRQFSNSRSEMNVSTLELGDSALYLCASSSVQGVSTEAFFGQGTRLTVV.

The rearrangement links TRBV11-2 to TRBJ2-7; TRBD1 agrees at 8 bases. Germline V gene sequence: CDR1 SGHAT, CDR2 FQNNGV. The junction had 4 bases not matched to a gene; V was cut back by 0 bases and J by 3 bases. The CDR3 covers 15 residues. CDR3 sequence reads: CASSLEQGQGYEQYF. In nucleotides, the CDR3 is TGTGCCAGCAGCTTAGAACAAGGACAGGGCTACGAGCAGTACTTC.